This TCR beta chain was recovered during a study of CD8 T cells in ankylosing spondylitis. Study results and limitations: Enrichment of disease-linked clones was reportedly significant in matched ankylosing spondylitis synovial fluid. Some of these motif variants have turned up before, in reports on reactive arthritis synovial fluid and blood.

TCRdb itself ran the 5' RACE reads through MiXCR, one entry per CDR3 protein. Of 250,000 to 400,000 distinct CDR3 sequences listed, roughly 10% are singletons. There are many counts of this clonotype. Its antigen is still unknown. Germline V gene data show CDR1 as SQVTM and CDR2 as ANQGSEA. The CDR3 length is 10 residues. Trimming removed 4 bases at V and 8 bases at J, with 8 bases between. The clonotype originates from a female donor with ankylosing spondylitis or in good health (not recorded which). The material sequenced was blood, either unsorted or a sorted T cell fraction (not recorded which). This sequence joins TRBV29-1 and TRBJ1-2; D unclear. The chain's CDR3 is CSVGDSGYTF. In DNA, the CDR3 is TGCAGCGTTGGGGATTCCGGCTACACCTTC.